This T cell receptor beta chain came from a study of CD8 T cells in ankylosing spondylitis. Findings and caveats of the study: What seemed typical of ankylosing spondylitis blood was a TCR beta motif built from eight highly homologous variants.

There are 13 residues in the CDR3. CDR1 SGHRS and CDR2 YFSETQ come from the germline V gene. Losses at the gene ends were 5 bases for V and 7 bases for J; bases not matched to a gene: 8. TCRdb independently ran MiXCR on the 5' RACE reads; one entry per CDR3 protein. The profile shows roughly 440,000 distinct CDR3 sequences, about 15% of them singletons. This clonotype was detected a few times. What it recognizes is unknown. This TCR derives from a male donor with ankylosing spondylitis. This chain joins TRBV5-1 and TRBJ1-2; 7 nucleotides agree with TRBD1. Sequenced input: blood, either unsorted or a sorted T cell fraction (not recorded which). The CDR3: CASSYDRDRGYTF. The CDR3 nucleotides are TGCGCCAGCAGTTATGACAGGGATCGTGGCTACACCTTC.